Presented here are 12 T cell receptor beta chains from one specimen sequenced in a study of blood T cell repertoires in COVID-19 (dated by TCRdb to about 2020). Library preparation employed the immunoSEQ multiplex PCR assay. TCRdb limited this immuneACCESS table to in-frame rearrangements with V and J called. A share of clones is missing; checked studies link under half to unresolved V genes, and the rest is unexplained. The table for this sample lists 200,000 to 250,000 clones; about 82% of them were counted only once. Of the sample, about 6.3% is held by the ten largest clones. The sample was peripheral blood. The receptors come from a woman aged 60-75 years with active or convalescent COVID-19.

The chain is built from TRBV30 and TRBJ2-1, with TRBD2 identical over 9 bases. The CDR3 consists of 13 residues. Looked up from germline, CDR1 is GTSNPN and CDR2 is SVGIG (reference sequence). J was trimmed by 4 bases and V by 8 bases; bases with no gene match: 6. The CDR3 spells CAGRLAEYNEQFF. In DNA form, the CDR3 reads TGTGCCGGAAGACTAGCGGAGTACAATGAGCAGTTCTTC.

The chain couples TRBV5-1 to TRBJ1-6; D ambiguous. The V gene's germline CDR1 is SGHRS and CDR2 YFSETQ. V lost 2 bases and J 9 bases, leaving 12 bases between the germline ends. The CDR3 has 14 amino acids. The CDR3 reads CASSLRRPGSPLHF. The DNA for the CDR3 is TGCGCCAGCAGCTTACGGAGGCCTGGTTCACCCCTCCACTTT.

The chain combines TRBV2 with TRBJ1-2; TRBD1 matches 8 bases. The germline CDR1 and CDR2 sequences are SNHLY and FYNNEI. Unmatched junction bases numbered 9, after V lost 1 base and J lost 5 bases. The CDR3 is 16 amino acids. CDR3 DNA sequence: TGTGCCAGCAGTGAAGAGGGGACAGGATTTCAGTATGGCTACACCTTC. This translates into CASSEEGTGFQYGYTF.

The genes are TRBV2 and TRBJ2-7; no clear D. The CDR3 is made up of 13 amino acids. CDR1 is SNHLY, CDR2 FYNNEI, per germline. Trimming removed 0 bases at V and 4 bases at J, with 7 bases between. CDR3 sequence reads: CASSEAWSYEQYV. The CDR3 DNA follows: TGTGCCAGCAGTGAAGCGTGGAGTTACGAGCAGTACGTC.

V and J are TRBV11-3 and TRBJ1-2; D gene unclear. This CDR3 has 12 amino acids. CDR1 is SGHNT, CDR2 YENEEA, per germline. Trimming left V 6 bases short and J 8 bases short, with 13 bases between. CDR3 nucleotides: TGTGCCAGCAGGACCTCCGGGAGCGGCTACACCTTC. This encodes CASRTSGSGYTF.

V and J are TRBV6-5 and TRBJ2-7; 9 bases match TRBD1. The CDR3 consists of 15 residues. The germline V gene has CDR1 MNHEY and CDR2 SVGAGI. Trimming took 5 bases from V and 3 from J; bases not matched to a gene: 8. The CDR3 protein is CASSRYGQGFYEQYV. In nucleotides, the CDR3 is TGTGCCAGCAGTCGCTACGGACAGGGGTTCTACGAGCAGTACGTC.

The V gene is TRBV4-1, the J gene TRBJ1-2, with 7 nucleotides matching TRBD1. J was trimmed by 5 bases and V by 11 bases; bases with no gene match: 5. This CDR3 is 11 amino acids long. Germline CDR1 and CDR2: MGHRA and YSYEKL. The CDR3 loop is CASTGDYGYTF. The CDR3 nucleotides read TGCGCCTCCACAGGGGATTATGGCTACACCTTC.

The rearrangement uses TRBV2 and TRBJ1-5, with D unresolved. Germline CDR1 and CDR2: SNHLY and FYNNEI. Deletions cut 7 bases from V and 8 bases from J, with 15 bases between. The CDR3 loop spans 13 amino acids. The CDR3 loop is CASNGGLAEPQHF. The CDR3 region has the DNA TGTGCCAGCAATGGCGGCCTGGCGGAGCCCCAGCATTTT.

This clone has a single count. The chain employs TRBV30 and TRBJ1-5, with TRBD1 identical over 7 bases. The ends lost 0 bases at V and 5 bases at J; junction bases unmatched: 7. Germline V CDR1 and CDR2: GTSNPN, SVGIG (reference sequence). The CDR3 consists of 15 residues. The CDR3 spells CAWSVSATGYQPQHF. CDR3 nucleotide sequence: TGTGCCTGGAGTGTATCCGCGACAGGGTATCAGCCCCAGCATTTT.

This chain joins TRBV30 and TRBJ2-7, with D possibly TRBD2 on 5 matching bases. CDR3 length: 14 amino acids. Trimming stripped 3 bases from V and 6 bases from J, with 18 bases between. Germline lookup yields CDR1 GTSNPN and CDR2 SVGIG (reference sequence). CDR3 amino acids: CAWRTRERPGEQYF. The CDR3 nucleotides read TGTGCCTGGAGGACCCGGGAAAGGCCCGGCGAGCAGTACTTC.

The V and J genes are TRBV7-2 and TRBJ2-5; 11 bases fit TRBD2. J lost 3 bases, V lost 4 bases, and 4 bases had no gene match. This CDR3 has 15 residues. Germline CDR1 is SGHTA and CDR2 is FQGNSA. CDR3 nucleotides: TGTGCCAGCAGCTGGGGTAGCGGGGGGGAAGAGACCCAGTACTTC. This sequence encodes CASSWGSGGEETQYF.

This clone was seen a single time. V is TRBV6-1 and J is TRBJ2-1; D possibly corresponds to TRBD2 (5 bases). The V end was cut by 2 bases, the J end by 4 bases, with 9 bases between. Germline V gene lookup returns CDR1 MNHNS and CDR2 SASEGT. CDR3 length: 14 residues. CDR3 residues: CASSENGLYNEQFF. The CDR3 coding sequence is TGTGCCAGCAGTGAAAACGGACTTTACAATGAGCAGTTCTTC.